This TCR beta chain was obtained from a study of metastatic and nonmetastatic thyroid tumors. Study in general: Both malignant and benign thyroid patients supplied peripheral blood and tumor or nodule tissue samples, across which the repertoires of these patients were then compared. Notes on the study in general: Benign nodules reportedly had significantly lower TCR beta diversity than malignant thyroid tumors in blood and tumor.

V shed 5 bases, J shed 6 bases, and the junction held 10 bases outside the gene matches. This CDR3 has 16 residues. CDR1 is LNHDA and CDR2 is SQIVND in the germline V gene (reference sequence). The entire patient cohort was treatment-naive prior to thyroid surgery. This clone came up a few times. The target antigen is unknown. Just one base apart from a much larger clone, this may be a read error. Study processing details: Using the CDR3 differences seen across clinicopathological groups, the authors built a distant-metastasis classifier for papillary thyroid cancer, which was meant to discriminate distant-metastatic patients. MiXCR reprocessed the PCR reads for TCRdb. The V and J calls were not made by the authors but by TCRdb's processing. The top ten clones hold approximately 8.8% of a sample with 80,000 to 85,000 clones, roughly an eighth of them seen once.

The chain is built from TRBV19 and TRBJ2-1; TRBD2 agrees at 10 bases. The receptor's source is a female donor with papillary thyroid cancer or a benign thyroid nodule (not recorded which). Some clones in this sample may be carry-over from other donors' samples. The sequenced sample consisted of tumor tissue. CDR3 in amino acids: CASSARSGRAVNEQFF. CDR3 sequence (DNA): TGTGCCAGTAGTGCTAGGAGCGGGAGGGCGGTCAATGAGCAGTTCTTC.